The clone carrying this T cell receptor beta chain has a single count. These data come from a study of blood T cell repertoires in COVID-19. Study as a whole: The study drew acute and convalescent COVID-19 samples from the United States, Italy and Spain.

Assay: immunoSEQ multiplex PCR; the TCRdb copy retains only in-frame clones and omits some. Among about 320,000 clones listed, 90% were seen once. The source is a man aged 60-69 years who had recovered from COVID-19. The sequenced material came from PBMCs or T cells enriched from blood (not recorded which).

The CDR3 region has the DNA TGCGCCAGCAGCCAAGATCGGGGGGGCATGGTGAACACTGAAGCTTTCTTT. Protein sequence: CASSQDRGGMVNTEAFF. The chain has TRBV4-1 and TRBJ1-1; a possible D gene is TRBD1 (6 bases). CDR3 length: 17 amino acids. Per the germline V gene, CDR1 is MGHRA and CDR2 is YSYEKL. With 0 bases removed from V and 0 bases from J, the gap between germline ends came to 14 bases.